The present T cell receptor (beta chain) was sequenced within a study of T-cell memory formation after mild COVID-19. Study-wide context: TCR clusters were largely donor specific. Study conclusions and caveats: What remained unconfirmed was the SARS-CoV-2 specificity of second-wave clones peaking on day 37. CD4+ clones that contracted lay mainly in CM and EM; CD8+ ones lay in EMRA.

From the 5' RACE reads, TCRdb called clonotypes with MiXCR, one entry per CDR3 protein. In the table there are about 120,000 distinct CDR3 sequences, about 20% of which are singletons. This clonotype was seen only a few times. Antigen: not known. V was clipped by 4 bases and J by 2 bases, with 16 bases between them. Germline V gene lookup returns CDR1 SNHLY and CDR2 FYNNEI. This CDR3 comprises 16 residues. The J gene is TRBJ2-3, the V gene TRBV2; TRBD2 might be the D (5 bases). The sequenced sample was PBMCs or a T cell subset sorted from them (not recorded which). This clonotype originated in a man aged 18 to 29 who had mild COVID-19 (a few samples of this study predate the infection). Cell type and time point are not known. In DNA, the CDR3 is TGTGCCAGCAGTGGACACGGGATTGTCCACACAGATACGCAGTATTTT. This sequence encodes CASSGHGIVHTDTQYF.